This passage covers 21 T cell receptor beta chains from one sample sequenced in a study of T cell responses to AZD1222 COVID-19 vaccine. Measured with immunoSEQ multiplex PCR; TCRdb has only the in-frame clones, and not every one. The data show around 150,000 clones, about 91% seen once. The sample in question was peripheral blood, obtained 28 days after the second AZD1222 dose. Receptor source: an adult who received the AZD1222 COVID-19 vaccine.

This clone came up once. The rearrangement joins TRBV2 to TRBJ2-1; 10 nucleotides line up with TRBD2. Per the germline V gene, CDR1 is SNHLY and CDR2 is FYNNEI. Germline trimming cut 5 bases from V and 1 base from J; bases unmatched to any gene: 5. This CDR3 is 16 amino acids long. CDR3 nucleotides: TGTGCCAGCAGTTCTACTAGCGGGGTTTCCTACAATGAGCAGTTCTTC. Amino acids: CASSSTSGVSYNEQFF. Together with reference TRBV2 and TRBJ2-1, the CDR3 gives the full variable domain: EPEVTQTPSHQVTQMGQEVILRCVPISNHLYFYWYRQILGQKVEFLVSFYNNEISEKSEIFDDQFSVERPDGSNFTLKIRSTKLEDSAMYFCASSSTSGVSYNEQFFGPGTRLTVL.

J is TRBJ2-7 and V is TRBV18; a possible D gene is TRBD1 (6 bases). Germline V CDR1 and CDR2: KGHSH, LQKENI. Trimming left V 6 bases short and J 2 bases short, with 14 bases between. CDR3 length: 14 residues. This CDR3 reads CASSGRQATYEQYF. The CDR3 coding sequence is TGTGCCAGCTCGGGACGACAGGCTACCTACGAGCAGTACTTC.

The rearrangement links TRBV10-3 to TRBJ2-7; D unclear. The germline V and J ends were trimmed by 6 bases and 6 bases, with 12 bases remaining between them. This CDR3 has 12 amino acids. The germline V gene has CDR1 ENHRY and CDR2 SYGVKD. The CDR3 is CAISPLAIEQYF. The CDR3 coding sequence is TGTGCCATCAGCCCCCTTGCGATCGAGCAGTACTTC.

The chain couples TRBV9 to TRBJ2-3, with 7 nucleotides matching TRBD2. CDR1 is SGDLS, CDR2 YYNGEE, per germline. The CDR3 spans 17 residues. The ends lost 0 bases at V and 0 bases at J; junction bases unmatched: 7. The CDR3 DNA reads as TGTGCCAGCAGCGTAGTTGGGCTAGCGGCTAGCACAGATACGCAGTATTTT. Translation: CASSVVGLAASTDTQYF. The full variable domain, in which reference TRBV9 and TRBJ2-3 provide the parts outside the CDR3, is DSGVTQTPKHLITATGQRVTLRCSPRSGDLSVYWYQQSLDQGLQFLIQYYNGEERAKGNILERFSAQQFPDLHSELNLSSLELGDSALYFCASSVVGLAASTDTQYFGPGTRLTVL.

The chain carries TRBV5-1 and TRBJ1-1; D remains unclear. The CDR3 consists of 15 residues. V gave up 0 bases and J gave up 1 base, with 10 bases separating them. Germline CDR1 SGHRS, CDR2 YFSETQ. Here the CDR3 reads CASSLGSSKNTEAFF. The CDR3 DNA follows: TGCGCCAGCAGCTTGGGGTCATCCAAGAACACTGAAGCTTTCTTT.

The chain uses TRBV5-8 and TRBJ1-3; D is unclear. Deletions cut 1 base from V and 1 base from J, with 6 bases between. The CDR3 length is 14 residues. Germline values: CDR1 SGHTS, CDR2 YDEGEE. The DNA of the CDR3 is TGTGCCAGCAGCTTGTGGCAGTCTGGAAACACCATATATTTT. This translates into CASSLWQSGNTIYF.

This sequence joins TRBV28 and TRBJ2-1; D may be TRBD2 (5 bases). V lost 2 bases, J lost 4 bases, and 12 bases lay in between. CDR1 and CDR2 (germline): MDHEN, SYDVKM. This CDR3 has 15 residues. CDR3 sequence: CASSLLSRRYNEQFF. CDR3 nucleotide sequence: TGTGCCAGCAGTTTACTTTCTAGGAGGTACAATGAGCAGTTCTTC.

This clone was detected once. CDR3 sequence reads: CASSSGTGNSPLHF. The CDR3 bases are TGTGCCAGCAGTTCCGGGACAGGGAATTCACCCCTCCACTTT. The rearrangement joins TRBV6-4 to TRBJ1-6; 9 bases are a match to TRBD1. Germline lookup yields CDR1 MRHNA and CDR2 SNTAGT. V lost 5 bases to trimming and J lost 7 bases; unmatched junction nucleotides: 3. The CDR3 totals 14 residues.

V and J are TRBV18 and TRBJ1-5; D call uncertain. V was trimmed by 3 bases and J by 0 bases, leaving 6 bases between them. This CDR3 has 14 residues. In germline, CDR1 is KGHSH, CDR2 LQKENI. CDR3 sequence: CASSPYDSNQPQHF. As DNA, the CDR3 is TGTGCCAGCTCACCCTATGATAGCAATCAGCCCCAGCATTTT.

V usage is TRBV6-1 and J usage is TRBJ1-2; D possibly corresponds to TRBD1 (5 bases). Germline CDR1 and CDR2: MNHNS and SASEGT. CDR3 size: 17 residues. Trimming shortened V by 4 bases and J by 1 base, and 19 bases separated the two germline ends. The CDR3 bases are TGTGCCAGCAGTGCGAACAGAGGATTGGGGGGTAACTATGGCTACACCTTC. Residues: CASSANRGLGGNYGYTF.

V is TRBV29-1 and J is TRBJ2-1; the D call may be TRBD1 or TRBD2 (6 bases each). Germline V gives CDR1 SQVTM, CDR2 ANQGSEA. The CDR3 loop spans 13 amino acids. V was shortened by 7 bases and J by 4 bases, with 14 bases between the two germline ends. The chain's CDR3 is CSGGGQLYNEQFF. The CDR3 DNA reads TGCAGCGGAGGGGGGCAACTTTACAATGAGCAGTTCTTC.

The CDR3 here is CASSQDGHGQPQHF. CDR3 DNA sequence: TGTGCCAGCAGCCAAGATGGCCACGGGCAGCCCCAGCATTTT. The V call is TRBV3-1 (or the pseudogene TRBV3-2), the J call TRBJ1-5; no clear D. The ends were cut back, 0 bases at V and 7 bases at J, with 10 bases in the middle. Germline V CDR1 and CDR2: LGHDT, YNNKEL (reference sequence). The CDR3 length is 14 residues.

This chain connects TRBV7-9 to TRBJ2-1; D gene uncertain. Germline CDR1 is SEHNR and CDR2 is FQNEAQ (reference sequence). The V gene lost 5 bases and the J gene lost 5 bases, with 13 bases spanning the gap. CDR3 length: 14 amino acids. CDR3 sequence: CASSPALTDNEQFF. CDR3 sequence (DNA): TGTGCCAGCAGCCCTGCTCTTACGGACAATGAGCAGTTCTTC. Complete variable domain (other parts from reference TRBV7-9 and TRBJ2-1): DTGVSQNPRHKITKRGQNVTFRCDPISEHNRLYWYRQTLGQGPEFLTYFQNEAQLEKSRLLSDRFSAERPKGSFSTLEIQRTEQGDSAMYLCASSPALTDNEQFFGPGTRLTVL.

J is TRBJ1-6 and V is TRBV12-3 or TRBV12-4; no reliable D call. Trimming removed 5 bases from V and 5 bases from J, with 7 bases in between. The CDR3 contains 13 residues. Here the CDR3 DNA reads TGTGCCAGCAGTCTAAGTGATAATTCACCCCTCCACTTT. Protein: CASSLSDNSPLHF.

CDR3 sequence (DNA): TGTGCCAGCAGCGCCAGGGAGGGGTCCTACGAGCAGTACTTC. This codes for CASSAREGSYEQYF. This rearrangement joins TRBV9 to TRBJ2-7; 7 bases are a match to TRBD2. This CDR3 has 14 residues. V shed 3 bases, J shed 1 base, and the junction held 4 bases outside the gene matches. In germline, CDR1 is SGDLS, CDR2 YYNGEE.

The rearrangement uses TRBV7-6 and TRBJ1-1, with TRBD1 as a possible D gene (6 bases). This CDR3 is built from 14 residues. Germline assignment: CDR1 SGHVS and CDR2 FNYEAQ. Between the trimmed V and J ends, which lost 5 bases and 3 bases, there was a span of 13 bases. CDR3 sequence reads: CASSLQGRDTEAFF. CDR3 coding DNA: TGTGCCAGCAGCCTACAGGGTCGGGACACTGAAGCTTTCTTT.

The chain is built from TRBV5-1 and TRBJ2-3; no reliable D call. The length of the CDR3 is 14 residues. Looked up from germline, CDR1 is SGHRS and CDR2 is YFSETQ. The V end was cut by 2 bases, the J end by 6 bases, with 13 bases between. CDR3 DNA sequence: TGCGCCAGCAGCTTTATAGGGATGGTGGATACGCAGTATTTT. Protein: CASSFIGMVDTQYF.

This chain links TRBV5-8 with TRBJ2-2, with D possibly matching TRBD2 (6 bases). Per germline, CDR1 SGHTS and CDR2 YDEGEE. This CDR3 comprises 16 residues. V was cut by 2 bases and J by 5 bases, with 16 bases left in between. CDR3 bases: TGTGCCAGCAGCTTCCCTGATGCGGGGAGGACCGGGGAGCTGTTTTTT. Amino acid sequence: CASSFPDAGRTGELFF. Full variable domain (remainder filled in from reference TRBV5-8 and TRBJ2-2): EAGVTQSPTHLIKTRGQQATLRCSPISGHTSVYWYQQALGLGLQFLLWYDEGEERNRGNFPPRFSGRQFPNYSSELNVNALELEDSALYLCASSFPDAGRTGELFFGEGSRLTVL.

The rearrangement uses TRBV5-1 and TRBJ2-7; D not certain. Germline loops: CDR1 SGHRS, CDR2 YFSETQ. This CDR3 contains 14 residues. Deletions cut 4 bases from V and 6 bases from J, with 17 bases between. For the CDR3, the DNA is TGCGCCAGCAGCGCCCGGACCGGCCTGAGCGAGCAGTACTTC. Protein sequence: CASSARTGLSEQYF. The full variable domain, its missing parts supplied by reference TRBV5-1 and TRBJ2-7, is KAGVTQTPRYLIKTRGQQVTLSCSPISGHRSVSWYQQTPGQGLQFLFEYFSETQRNKGNFPGRFSGRQFSNSRSEMNVSTLELGDSALYLCASSARTGLSEQYFGPGTRLTVT.

The CDR3 nucleotides read TGTGCTAGTGTCCCGCCAGGGCAGGACAATCAGCCCCAGCATTTT. Amino acid sequence: CASVPPGQDNQPQHF. This chain uses TRBV12-5 with TRBJ1-5, with D maybe TRBD1 (5 bases). Germline V gene lookup returns CDR1 LGHNT and CDR2 FRNRAP. V was cut by 7 bases and J by 3 bases, with 16 bases left in between. The CDR3 has 15 residues.

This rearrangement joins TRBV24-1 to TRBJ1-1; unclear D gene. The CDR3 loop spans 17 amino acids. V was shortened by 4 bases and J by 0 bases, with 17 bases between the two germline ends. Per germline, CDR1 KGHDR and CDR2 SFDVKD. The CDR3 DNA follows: TGTGCCACCAGTGAACCCCATTGGGAACTGTTGAACACTGAAGCTTTCTTT. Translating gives CATSEPHWELLNTEAFF.